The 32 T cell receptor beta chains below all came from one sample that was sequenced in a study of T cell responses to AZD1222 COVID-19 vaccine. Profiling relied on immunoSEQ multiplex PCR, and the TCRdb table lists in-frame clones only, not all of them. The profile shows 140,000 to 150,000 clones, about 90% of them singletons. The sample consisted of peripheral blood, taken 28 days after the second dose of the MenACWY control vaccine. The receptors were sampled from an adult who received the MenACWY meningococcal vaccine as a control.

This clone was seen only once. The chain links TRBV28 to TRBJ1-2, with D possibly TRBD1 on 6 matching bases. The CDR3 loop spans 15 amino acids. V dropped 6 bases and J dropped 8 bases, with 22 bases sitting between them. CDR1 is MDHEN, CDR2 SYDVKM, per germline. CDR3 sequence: CASSKDPRDTRGYTF. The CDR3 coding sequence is TGTGCCAGCAGCAAAGACCCTCGGGACACTCGGGGCTACACCTTC.

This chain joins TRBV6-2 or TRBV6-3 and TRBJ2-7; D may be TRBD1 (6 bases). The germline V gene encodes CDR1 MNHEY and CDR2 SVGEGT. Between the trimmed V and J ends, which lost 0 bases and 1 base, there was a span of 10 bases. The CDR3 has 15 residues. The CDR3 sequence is CASSYSPRGSYEQYF. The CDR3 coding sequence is TGTGCCAGCAGTTACTCCCCTAGGGGGTCCTACGAGCAGTACTTC.

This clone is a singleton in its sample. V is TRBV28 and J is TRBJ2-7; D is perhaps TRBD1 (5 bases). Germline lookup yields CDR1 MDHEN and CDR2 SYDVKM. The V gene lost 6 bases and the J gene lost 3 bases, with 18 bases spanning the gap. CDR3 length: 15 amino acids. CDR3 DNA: TGTGCCAGCAGGTCGACCCCCAGGGCAGGCTACGAGCAGTACTTC. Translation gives CASRSTPRAGYEQYF. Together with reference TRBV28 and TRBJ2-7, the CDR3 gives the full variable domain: DVKVTQSSRYLVKRTGEKVFLECVQDMDHENMFWYRQDPGLGLRLIYFSYDVKMKEKGDIPEGYSVSREKKERFSLILESASTNQTSMYLCASRSTPRAGYEQYFGPGTRLTVT.

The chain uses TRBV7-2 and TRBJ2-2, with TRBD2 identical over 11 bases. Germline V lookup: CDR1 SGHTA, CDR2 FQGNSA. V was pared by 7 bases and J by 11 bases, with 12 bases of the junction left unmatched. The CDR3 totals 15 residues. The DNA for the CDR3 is TGTGCCAGCACCTCACCAGTAGCGGGGGGGGGAGAGCTGTTTTTT. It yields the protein CASTSPVAGGGELFF. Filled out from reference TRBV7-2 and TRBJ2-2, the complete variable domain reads GAGVSQSPSNKVTEKGKDVELRCDPISGHTALYWYRQSLGQGLEFLIYFQGNSAPDKSGLPSDRFSAERTGGSVSTLTIQRTQQEDSAVYLCASTSPVAGGGELFFGEGSRLTVL.

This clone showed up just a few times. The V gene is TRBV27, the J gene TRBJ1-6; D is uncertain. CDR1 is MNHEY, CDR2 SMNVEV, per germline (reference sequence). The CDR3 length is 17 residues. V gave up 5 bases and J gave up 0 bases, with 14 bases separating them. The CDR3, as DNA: TGTGCCAGCAGTCCCGGTGTCGGAGGCTCCTATAATTCACCCCTCCACTTT. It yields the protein CASSPGVGGSYNSPLHF.

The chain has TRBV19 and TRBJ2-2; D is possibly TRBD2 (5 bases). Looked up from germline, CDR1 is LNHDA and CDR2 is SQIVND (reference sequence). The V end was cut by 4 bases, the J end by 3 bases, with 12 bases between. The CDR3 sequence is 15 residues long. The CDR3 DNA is TGTGCCAGTAGTACTAGCACGGGTTACACCGGGGAGCTGTTTTTT. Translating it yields CASSTSTGYTGELFF.

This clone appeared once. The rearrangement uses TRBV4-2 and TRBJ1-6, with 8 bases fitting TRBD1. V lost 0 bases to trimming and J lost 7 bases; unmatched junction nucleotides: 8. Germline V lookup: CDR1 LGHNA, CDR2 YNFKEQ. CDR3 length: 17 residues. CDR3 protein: CASSQDLATGANSPLHF. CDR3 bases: TGTGCCAGCAGCCAAGATCTTGCGACAGGGGCAAATTCACCCCTCCACTTT.

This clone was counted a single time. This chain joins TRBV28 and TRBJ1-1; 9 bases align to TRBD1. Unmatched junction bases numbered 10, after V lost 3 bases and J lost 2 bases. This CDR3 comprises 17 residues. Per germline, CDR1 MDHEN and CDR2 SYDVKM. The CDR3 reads CASSFNRRDRVNTEAFF. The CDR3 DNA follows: TGTGCCAGCAGTTTTAATCGTAGGGACAGGGTAAACACTGAAGCTTTCTTT.

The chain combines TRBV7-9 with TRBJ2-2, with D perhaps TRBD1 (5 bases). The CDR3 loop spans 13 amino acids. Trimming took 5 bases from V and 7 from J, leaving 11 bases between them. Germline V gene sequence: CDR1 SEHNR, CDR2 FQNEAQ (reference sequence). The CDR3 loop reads CASSRRVDGELFF. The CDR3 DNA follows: TGTGCCAGCAGCCGCAGGGTTGACGGGGAGCTGTTTTTT.

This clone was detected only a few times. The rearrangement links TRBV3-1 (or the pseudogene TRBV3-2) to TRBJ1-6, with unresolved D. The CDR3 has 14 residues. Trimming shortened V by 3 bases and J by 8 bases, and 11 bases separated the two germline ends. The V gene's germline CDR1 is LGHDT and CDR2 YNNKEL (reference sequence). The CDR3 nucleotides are TGTGCCAGCAGCCAGGTCTCGAGGCATTCACCCCTCCACTTT. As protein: CASSQVSRHSPLHF.

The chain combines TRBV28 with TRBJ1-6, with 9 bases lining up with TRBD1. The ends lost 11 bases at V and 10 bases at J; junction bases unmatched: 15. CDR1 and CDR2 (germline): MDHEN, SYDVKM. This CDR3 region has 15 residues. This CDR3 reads CASWSANRGPSPLHF. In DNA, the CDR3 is TGTGCCTCCTGGTCGGCGAACAGGGGGCCCTCACCCCTCCACTTT.

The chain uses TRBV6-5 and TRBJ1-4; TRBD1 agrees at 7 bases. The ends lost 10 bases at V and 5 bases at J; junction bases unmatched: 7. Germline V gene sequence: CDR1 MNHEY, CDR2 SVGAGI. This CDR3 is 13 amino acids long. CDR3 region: CATRQGSNEKLFF. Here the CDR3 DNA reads TGTGCCACCCGACAGGGTTCGAATGAAAAACTGTTTTTT.

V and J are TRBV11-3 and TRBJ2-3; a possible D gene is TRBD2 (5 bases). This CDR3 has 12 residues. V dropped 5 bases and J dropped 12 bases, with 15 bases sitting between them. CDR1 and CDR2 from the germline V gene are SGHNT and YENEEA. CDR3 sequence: CASSPSSGIQYF. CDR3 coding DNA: TGTGCCAGCAGCCCCTCCTCCGGGATACAGTATTTT.

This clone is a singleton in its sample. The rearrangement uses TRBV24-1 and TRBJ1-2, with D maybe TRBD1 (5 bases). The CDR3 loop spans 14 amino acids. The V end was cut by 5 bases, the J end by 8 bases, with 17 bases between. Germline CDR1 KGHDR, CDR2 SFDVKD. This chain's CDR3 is CATSGARVDSGYTF. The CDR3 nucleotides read TGTGCCACCAGTGGGGCCAGGGTCGATAGCGGCTACACCTTC.

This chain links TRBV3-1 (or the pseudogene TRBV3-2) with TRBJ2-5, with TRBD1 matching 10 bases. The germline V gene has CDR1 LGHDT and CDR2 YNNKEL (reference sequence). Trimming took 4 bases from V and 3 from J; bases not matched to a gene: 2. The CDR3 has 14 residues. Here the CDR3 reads CASSPTGGEETQYF. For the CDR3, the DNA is TGTGCCAGCAGCCCGACAGGGGGCGAAGAGACCCAGTACTTC.

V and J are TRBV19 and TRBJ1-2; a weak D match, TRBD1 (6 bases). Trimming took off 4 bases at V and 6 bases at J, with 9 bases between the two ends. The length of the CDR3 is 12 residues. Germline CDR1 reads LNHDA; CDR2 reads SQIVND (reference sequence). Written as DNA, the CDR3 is TGTGCCAGTAGTAACAACAGGGATGGCTACACCTTC. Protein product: CASSNNRDGYTF.

DNA for the CDR3: TGTGCCAGCAGTGGAGACAGAAAAGGGGAGCTGTTTTTT. Its protein is CASSGDRKGELFF. V gene TRBV2 combines with J gene TRBJ2-2; D possibly corresponds to TRBD1 (5 bases). The CDR3 is 13 residues long. Deletions cut 4 bases from V and 8 bases from J, with 11 bases between. Germline V gives CDR1 SNHLY, CDR2 FYNNEI.

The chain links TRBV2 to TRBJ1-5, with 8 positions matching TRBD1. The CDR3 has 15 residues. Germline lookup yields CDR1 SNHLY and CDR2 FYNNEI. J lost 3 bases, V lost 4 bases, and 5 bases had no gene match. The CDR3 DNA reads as TGTGCCAGCAGTGGGACAGGGATTTTCAATCAGCCCCAGCATTTT. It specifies CASSGTGIFNQPQHF. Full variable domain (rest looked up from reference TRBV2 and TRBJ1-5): EPEVTQTPSHQVTQMGQEVILRCVPISNHLYFYWYRQILGQKVEFLVSFYNNEISEKSEIFDDQFSVERPDGSNFTLKIRSTKLEDSAMYFCASSGTGIFNQPQHFGDGTRLSIL.

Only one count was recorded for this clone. CDR3 region: CAISARTSGDYTDTQYF. CDR3 nucleotide sequence: TGTGCCATCAGCGCCCGGACTAGCGGGGACTACACAGATACGCAGTATTTT. The rearrangement links TRBV10-3 to TRBJ2-3, with 12 bases aligning to TRBD2. Trimming took 6 bases from V and 2 from J; bases not matched to a gene: 9. The length of the CDR3 is 17 residues. Germline CDR1 ENHRY, CDR2 SYGVKD.

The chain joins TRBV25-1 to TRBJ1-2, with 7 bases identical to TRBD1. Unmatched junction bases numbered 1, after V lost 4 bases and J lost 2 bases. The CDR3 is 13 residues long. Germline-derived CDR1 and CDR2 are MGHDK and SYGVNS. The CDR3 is CASSGGGNYGYTF. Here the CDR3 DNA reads TGTGCCAGCAGTGGAGGGGGCAACTATGGCTACACCTTC.

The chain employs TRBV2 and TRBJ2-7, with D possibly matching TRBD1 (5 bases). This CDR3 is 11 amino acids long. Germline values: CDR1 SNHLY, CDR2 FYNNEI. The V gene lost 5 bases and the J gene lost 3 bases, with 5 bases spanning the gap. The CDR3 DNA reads TGTGCCAGCAGTAGGGGCTACGAGCAGTACTTC. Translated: CASSRGYEQYF. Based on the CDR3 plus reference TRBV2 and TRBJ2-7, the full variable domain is EPEVTQTPSHQVTQMGQEVILRCVPISNHLYFYWYRQILGQKVEFLVSFYNNEISEKSEIFDDQFSVERPDGSNFTLKIRSTKLEDSAMYFCASSRGYEQYFGPGTRLTVT.

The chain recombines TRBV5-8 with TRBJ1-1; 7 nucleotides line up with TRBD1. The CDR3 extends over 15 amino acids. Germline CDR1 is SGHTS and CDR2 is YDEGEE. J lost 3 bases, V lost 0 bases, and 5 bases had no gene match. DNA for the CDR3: TGTGCCAGCAGCTTGGGGAGGGGGCCGGACACTGAAGCTTTCTTT. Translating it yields CASSLGRGPDTEAFF.

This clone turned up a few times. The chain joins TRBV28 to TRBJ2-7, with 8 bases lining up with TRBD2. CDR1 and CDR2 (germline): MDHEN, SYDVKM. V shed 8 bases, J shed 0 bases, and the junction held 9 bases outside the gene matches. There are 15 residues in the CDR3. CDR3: CASLDTSGSSYEQYF. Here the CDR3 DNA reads TGTGCCAGCCTTGATACTAGCGGTAGCTCCTACGAGCAGTACTTC.

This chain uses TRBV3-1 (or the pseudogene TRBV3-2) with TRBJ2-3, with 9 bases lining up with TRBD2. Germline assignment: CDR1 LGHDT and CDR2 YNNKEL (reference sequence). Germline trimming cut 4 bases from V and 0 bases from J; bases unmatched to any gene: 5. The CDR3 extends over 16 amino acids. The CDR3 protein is CASSRLAGGSTDTQYF. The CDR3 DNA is TGTGCCAGCAGCCGTCTGGCGGGAGGGAGCACAGATACGCAGTATTTT.

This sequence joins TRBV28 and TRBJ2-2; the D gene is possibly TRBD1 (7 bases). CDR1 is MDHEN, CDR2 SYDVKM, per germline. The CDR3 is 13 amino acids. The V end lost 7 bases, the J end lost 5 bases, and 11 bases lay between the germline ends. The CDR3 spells CASKQGGTGELFF. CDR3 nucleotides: TGTGCCAGCAAGCAGGGGGGAACCGGGGAGCTGTTTTTT. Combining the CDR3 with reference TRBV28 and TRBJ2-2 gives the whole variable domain DVKVTQSSRYLVKRTGEKVFLECVQDMDHENMFWYRQDPGLGLRLIYFSYDVKMKEKGDIPEGYSVSREKKERFSLILESASTNQTSMYLCASKQGGTGELFFGEGSRLTVL.

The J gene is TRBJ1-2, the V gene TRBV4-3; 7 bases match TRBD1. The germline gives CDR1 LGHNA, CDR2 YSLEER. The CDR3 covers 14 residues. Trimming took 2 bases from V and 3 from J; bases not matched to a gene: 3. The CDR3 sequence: CASSQNRGDYGYTF. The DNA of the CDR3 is TGCGCCAGCAGCCAAAACAGGGGAGACTATGGCTACACCTTC.

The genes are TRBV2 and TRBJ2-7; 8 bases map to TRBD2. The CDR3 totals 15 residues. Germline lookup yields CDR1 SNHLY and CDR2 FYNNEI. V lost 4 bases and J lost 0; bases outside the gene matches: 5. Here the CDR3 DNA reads TGTGCCAGCAGTGCATTAGCGGGGAGCTCCTACGAGCAGTACTTC. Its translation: CASSALAGSSYEQYF.

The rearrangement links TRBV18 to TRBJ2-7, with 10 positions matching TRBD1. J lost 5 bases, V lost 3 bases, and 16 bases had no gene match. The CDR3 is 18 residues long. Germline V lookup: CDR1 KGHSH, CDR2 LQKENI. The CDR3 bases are TGTGCCAGCTCACCTAATATAATGACCGGGACAGGGGATAACGAGCAGTACTTC. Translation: CASSPNIMTGTGDNEQYF. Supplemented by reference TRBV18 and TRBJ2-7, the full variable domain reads NAGVMQNPRHLVRRRGQEARLRCSPMKGHSHVYWYRQLPEEGLKFMVYLQKENIIDESGMPKERFSAEFPKEGPSILRIQQVVRGDSAAYFCASSPNIMTGTGDNEQYFGPGTRLTVT.

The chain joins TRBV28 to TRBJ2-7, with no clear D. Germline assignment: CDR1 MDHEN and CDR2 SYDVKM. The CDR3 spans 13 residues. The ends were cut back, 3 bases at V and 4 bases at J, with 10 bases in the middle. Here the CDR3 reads CASSFPRDYEQYF. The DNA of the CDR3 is TGTGCCAGCAGTTTCCCGAGAGATTACGAGCAGTACTTC.

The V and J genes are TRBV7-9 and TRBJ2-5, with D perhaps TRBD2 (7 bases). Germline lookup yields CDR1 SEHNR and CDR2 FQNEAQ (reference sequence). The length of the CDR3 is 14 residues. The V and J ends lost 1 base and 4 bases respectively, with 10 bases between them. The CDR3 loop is CASSLGGGLETQYF. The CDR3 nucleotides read TGTGCCAGCAGCTTAGGCGGGGGCTTAGAGACCCAGTACTTC.

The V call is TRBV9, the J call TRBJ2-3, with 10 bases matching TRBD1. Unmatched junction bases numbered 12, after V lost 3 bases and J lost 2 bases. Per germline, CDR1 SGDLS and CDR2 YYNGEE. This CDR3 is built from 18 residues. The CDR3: CASSARTGGSVATDTQYF. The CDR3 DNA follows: TGTGCCAGCAGCGCCAGGACAGGGGGTAGCGTGGCCACAGATACGCAGTATTTT.

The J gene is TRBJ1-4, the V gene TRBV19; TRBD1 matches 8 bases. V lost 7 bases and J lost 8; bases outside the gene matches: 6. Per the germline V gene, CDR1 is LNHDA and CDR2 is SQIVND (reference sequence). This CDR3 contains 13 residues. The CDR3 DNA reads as TGTGCCAGTACCCGGGACAGGCGGGAAAAACTGTTTTTT. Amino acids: CASTRDRREKLFF.